This T cell receptor beta chain was sequenced for a study of T cells in Graves' hyperthyroidism and ophthalmopathy. Amplified TCR beta CDR3 regions derived from RNA transcripts. When the TCR CDR3 underwent first-round RT-PCR, the HTBI primer set was used. TCRdb recomputed calls from the multiplex PCR reads with MiXCR, one row per CDR3 protein. The top ten clones hold around a third of a sample with hundreds of thousands of distinct CDR3 sequences, about 15% of them seen once. With 3 bases removed from V and 6 bases from J, the gap between germline ends came to 8 bases. The CDR3 sequence is 11 residues long. In germline, CDR1 is DFQATT, CDR2 SNEGSKA (reference sequence). This clonotype was counted at least ten times.

The clonotype originates from a woman in her twenties or thirties with Graves' hyperthyroidism. Sequencing was performed on blood. The chain recombines TRBV20-1 with TRBJ1-2; D may be TRBD1 (6 bases). CDR3 bases: TGCAGTGCTAGCAACAGGGATGGCTACACCTTC. It encodes CSASNRDGYTF.